The 8 T cell receptor beta chains reported below all come from one sample, sequenced in a study of tumor-infiltrating lymphocytes in primary liver carcinoma (dated by TCRdb to 2017 to 2019). Reads for this sample came from an Illumina HiSeq 2500. TCRbeta-specific cDNA was reverse-transcribed from around 0.45 ug total RNA using a constant-region primer and ProtoScript II reverse transcriptase. TCRbeta libraries were built with three nested multiplex PCR rounds, a slightly modified ARM-PCR procedure. Each of the first two PCR rounds ran for approximately 11 cycles using multiplex TRBV1-TRBV30 forward primers together with a Cbeta reverse primer. TCRdb cleaned the public reads at Q25 with fastp, built clones with MiXCR and kept in-frame beta chains. Each CDR3 protein gets just one entry, which takes the most common genes and DNA from the rows behind it. This sample comprises a few hundred thousand distinct CDR3 sequences, 50% to 60% of them detected only once. About a sixth of the sample is taken by the ten largest.

Blood RNA was extracted from unsorted whole blood using TRIzol reagent, and germline DNA was obtained with the DNeasy Blood & Tissue kit. Sample: peripheral blood. The receptor set was obtained from a woman aged 25 to 45 with primary liver carcinoma and hepatitis B virus infection.

A remark on this clonotype: A much larger clone differs from this one at a single base, so this may be a read error. The V gene is TRBV4-1, the J gene TRBJ2-7; D unclear. CDR3 length equals 15 residues. Germline V gene lookup returns CDR1 MGHRA and CDR2 YSYEKL. The CDR3: CASNQTTQAAYEQYF. As DNA, the CDR3 is TGCGCCAGCAACCAAACCACCCAGGCCGCCTACGAGCAGTACTTC.

This clonotype was counted between two and nine times. A much larger clone differs from this one at a single base, so this may be a read error. The rearrangement uses TRBV11-3 and TRBJ2-5, with D possibly matching TRBD1 (6 bases). The ends were cut back, 2 bases at V and 2 bases at J, with 12 bases in the middle. The germline V gene encodes CDR1 SGHNT and CDR2 YENEEA. The CDR3 length is 15 residues. The CDR3 coding sequence is TGTGCCAGCAGCTTAAGGGACAACGCACAAGAGACCCAGTACTTC. Translating it yields CASSLRDNAQETQYF.

On this clonotype itself: One end of the junction fails to match germline, which may point to a read error. The CDR3 nucleotides are TGTGTCAGCAGTTTTGGGCTTTCACGGAATGAGCAGTTATTC. Amino acid sequence: CVSSFGLSRNEQLF. The chain links TRBV6-2 or TRBV6-3 to TRBJ2-1, with no clear D. The CDR3 spans 14 residues. From germline, CDR1 is MNHEY and CDR2 SVGEGT.

This clonotype was counted many times. The gene calls are TRBV4-2 and TRBJ2-7; TRBD2 is a possible D gene (5 bases). The ends were cut back, 0 bases at V and 2 bases at J, with 11 bases in the middle. The CDR3 contains 15 residues. Per the germline V gene, CDR1 is LGHNA and CDR2 is YNFKEQ. The CDR3 region has the DNA TGTGCCAGCAGCCAAGAGTGGACTCCCCCCTACGAGCAGTACTTC. Residues: CASSQEWTPPYEQYF.

About this clonotype itself: It may be a read error: a sequence one base away is much more abundant. The V gene is TRBV29-1, the J gene TRBJ2-1, with 9 positions matching TRBD1. V shed 4 bases, J shed 6 bases, and the junction held 19 bases outside the gene matches. The CDR3 has 18 amino acids. The germline V gene has CDR1 SQVTM and CDR2 ANQGSEA. Here the CDR3 DNA reads TGCAGCGTTGTGTGGGGTTTAGGTAGGGGGACAGGGCCCAATGAGCAGTTCTTC. Amino acids: CSVVWGLGRGTGPNEQFF.

Details on this clonotype: A single base separates this from a much larger clone, so it may be a read error. This chain joins TRBV12-3 or TRBV12-4 and TRBJ2-1; D is perhaps TRBD2 (5 bases). This CDR3 spans 15 amino acids. For the CDR3, the DNA is TGTGCCTGCAGTTTACGCCTAGCCTCCTACAATGAGCAGTTCTTC. Its protein product is CACSLRLASYNEQFF.

Turning to this clonotype: Given a much more abundant clone one base away, this may be a read error. V is TRBV29-1 and J is TRBJ2-7; TRBD1 matches 8 bases. This CDR3 comprises 12 residues. Per the germline V gene, CDR1 is SQVTM and CDR2 is ANQGSEA. CDR3 sequence: CSALRTGSEHYF. DNA for the CDR3: TGCAGCGCCTTAAGGACAGGGAGCGAGCACTACTTC.

As concerns this clonotype: This may come from a read error, since a much larger clone is one base off. The gene calls are TRBV29-1 and TRBJ2-3, with 7 bases lining up with TRBD2. Germline lookup yields CDR1 SQVTM and CDR2 ANQGSEA. The CDR3 loop spans 13 amino acids. V lost 6 bases and J lost 13; bases outside the gene matches: 16. The CDR3: CSVGPLLAEQEYF. The CDR3 DNA reads as TGCAGCGTCGGCCCCCTCCTAGCGGAGCAGGAGTATTTT.